The 29 T cell receptor beta chains given below trace back to one sample, sequenced in a study of OX40 agonist ivuxolimab in advanced cancers. Assay: immunoSEQ multiplex PCR; the TCRdb copy retains only in-frame clones and omits some. The data contain tens of thousands of clones, about 86% of them seen just once; the ten biggest clones take up 6.5% to 8%. Sequenced here: CD4+ or CD8+ T cells sorted from blood, sampled in a trial of the OX40 agonist ivuxolimab. The receptor source for this set is an adult with an advanced solid tumor such as melanoma, head and neck, liver or kidney cancer.

V usage is TRBV7-2 and J usage is TRBJ1-2; unclear D gene. CDR1 is SGHTA and CDR2 is FQGNSA in the germline V gene. CDR3 length equals 12 residues. V lost 3 bases and J 8 bases, leaving 10 bases between the germline ends. The CDR3 DNA follows: TGTGCCAGCAGCTTCCCTTCGGAGGGCTACACCTTC. This sequence encodes CASSFPSEGYTF. Variable domain in full (rest from reference TRBV7-2 and TRBJ1-2): GAGVSQSPSNKVTEKGKDVELRCDPISGHTALYWYRQSLGQGLEFLIYFQGNSAPDKSGLPSDRFSAERTGGSVSTLTIQRTQQEDSAVYLCASSFPSEGYTFGSGTRLTVV.

The CDR3 DNA reads as TGTGCCAGCAGTTATACTGAGAATCAGCCCCAGCATTTT. This translates into CASSYTENQPQHF. This chain uses TRBV6-5 with TRBJ1-5; D unresolved. The V end lost 3 bases, the J end lost 4 bases, and 7 bases lay between the germline ends. The CDR3 length is 13 residues. From germline, CDR1 is MNHEY and CDR2 SVGAGI.

This chain links TRBV21-1 with TRBJ1-6; the D call of TRBD1 is as the table states it, not checked on the DNA. TRBV21-1 is flagged as a pseudogene. The CDR3 has 17 amino acids. CDR3 nucleotides: TGTGCCAGCAGCAAAGCAAGGGGGGGACAGGGCTATTCACCCCTCCACTTT. It is translated as CASSKARGGQGYSPLHF.

V usage is TRBV9 and J usage is TRBJ2-1; the D gene is possibly TRBD1 (6 bases). This CDR3 has 17 residues. Looked up from germline, CDR1 is SGDLS and CDR2 is YYNGEE. Trimming cost V 3 bases and J 0 bases, with 16 bases left between them. The CDR3: CASSANYRASSYNEQFF. The DNA for the CDR3 is TGTGCCAGCAGCGCCAATTACAGGGCTAGCTCCTACAATGAGCAGTTCTTC.

The V gene is TRBV5-4, the J gene TRBJ1-2; weak D call: TRBD1 (5 bases). V was clipped by 4 bases and J by 8 bases, with 15 bases between them. CDR1 SGHNT and CDR2 YYREEE come from the germline V gene (reference sequence). The CDR3 is 13 amino acids. For the CDR3, the DNA is TGTGCCAGCAGCCCAACGGAGGGGTTGGGCTACACCTTC. Its translation is CASSPTEGLGYTF.

This sequence joins TRBV27 and TRBJ2-7, with no clear D. The CDR3 is made up of 13 amino acids. In germline, CDR1 is MNHEY, CDR2 SMNVEV (reference sequence). Trimming removed 0 bases at V and 4 bases at J, with 7 bases between. In DNA, the CDR3 is TGTGCCAGCAGTTTATCTATGGGGTACGAGCAGTACGTC. Protein: CASSLSMGYEQYV.

V and J are TRBV28 and TRBJ2-1, with TRBD2 matching 11 bases. Germline CDR1 and CDR2: MDHEN and SYDVKM. After removal of 6 bases from V and 5 bases from J, the junction contained 6 bases not matched to a gene. This CDR3 has 15 amino acids. The DNA of the CDR3 is TGTGCCAGCAGGGGGGGACTAGCGGCTAACAATGAGCAGTTCTTC. Amino acid sequence: CASRGGLAANNEQFF. Complete variable domain (other parts from reference TRBV28 and TRBJ2-1): DVKVTQSSRYLVKRTGEKVFLECVQDMDHENMFWYRQDPGLGLRLIYFSYDVKMKEKGDIPEGYSVSREKKERFSLILESASTNQTSMYLCASRGGLAANNEQFFGPGTRLTVL.

The chain's CDR3 is CASSQEKHNEQFF. In nucleotides, the CDR3 is TGCGCCAGCAGCCAAGAGAAGCACAATGAGCAGTTCTTC. This chain links TRBV4-3 with TRBJ2-1, with no clear D. CDR1 is LGHNA and CDR2 is YSLEER in the germline V gene. Trimming cost V 0 bases and J 5 bases, with 5 bases left between them. The CDR3 length is 13 residues.

The chain joins TRBV11-2 to TRBJ2-7; D tentatively fits TRBD1 or TRBD2 (5 bases each). The CDR3 covers 14 residues. V was shortened by 6 bases and J by 12 bases, with 24 bases between the two germline ends. Germline CDR1 SGHAT, CDR2 FQNNGV. This CDR3 reads CASSATGTPVEGYF. For the CDR3, the DNA is TGTGCCAGCAGTGCAACCGGGACCCCCGTCGAGGGGTACTTC.

This sequence joins TRBV28 and TRBJ1-5; perhaps TRBD1 as D (6 bases). Trimming removed 3 bases from V and 4 bases from J, with 22 bases in between. Germline loops: CDR1 MDHEN, CDR2 SYDVKM. This CDR3 has 18 residues. The CDR3 nucleotides are TGTGCCAGCAGTTTGTTTACGGACAGAGGGGTCTCAAATCAGCCCCAGCATTTT. It is translated as CASSLFTDRGVSNQPQHF.

This clone is a singleton in its sample. The chain couples TRBV6-5 to TRBJ2-7; 7 bases fit TRBD2. Unmatched junction bases numbered 11, after V lost 6 bases and J lost 6 bases. The CDR3 sequence is 14 residues long. CDR1 is MNHEY, CDR2 SVGAGI, per germline. In DNA form, the CDR3 reads TGTGCCAGCAGAGTTTGGGGGGGGTCATTCGAGCAGTACGTC. Protein sequence: CASRVWGGSFEQYV.

The V gene is TRBV5-6, the J gene TRBJ1-6; D remains unclear. The CDR3 totals 13 residues. The germline V gene has CDR1 SGHDT and CDR2 YYEEEE. V lost 4 bases to trimming and J lost 2 bases, with 4 bases between them. The CDR3 coding sequence is TGTGCCAGCAGCAACCCCTATAATTCACCCCTCCACTTT. Translating it yields CASSNPYNSPLHF. The full variable domain, with the rest looked up from reference TRBV5-6 and TRBJ1-6, is DAGVTQSPTHLIKTRGQQVTLRCSPKSGHDTVSWYQQALGQGPQFIFQYYEEEERQRGNFPDRFSGHQFPNYSSELNVNALLLGDSALYLCASSNPYNSPLHFGNGTRLTVT.

This clone was detected only a few times. The rearrangement joins TRBV5-6 to TRBJ1-1; no definite D call. The CDR3 is 13 residues long. The germline CDR1 and CDR2 sequences are SGHDT and YYEEEE. The V end lost 2 bases, the J end lost 4 bases, and 9 bases lay between the germline ends. Here the CDR3 reads CASSFTWGTEAFF. The CDR3 DNA follows: TGTGCCAGCAGCTTTACTTGGGGCACTGAAGCTTTCTTT.

The CDR3: CASSVSDKSYEQYV. The CDR3 DNA reads as TGTGCCAGCAGTGTATCGGACAAATCCTACGAGCAGTACGTC. This chain links TRBV2 with TRBJ2-7; D might be TRBD1 (5 bases). Trimming took off 4 bases at V and 1 base at J, with 11 bases between the two ends. Germline CDR1 SNHLY, CDR2 FYNNEI. This CDR3 has 14 residues.

The chain uses TRBV18 and TRBJ2-1, with 9 bases lining up with TRBD2. With 4 bases clipped from V and 5 bases from J, the junction kept 6 bases outside the gene matches. The CDR3 sequence is 15 residues long. Per the germline V gene, CDR1 is KGHSH and CDR2 is LQKENI. The CDR3 nucleotides are TGTGCCAGCTCACGAATGGGCGGGAGGGACAATGAGCAGTTCTTC. This translates into CASSRMGGRDNEQFF.

This clone has only one observation. J is TRBJ1-1 and V is TRBV28; D gene ambiguous. Germline V gene lookup returns CDR1 MDHEN and CDR2 SYDVKM. This CDR3 region has 16 residues. The ends were cut back, 6 bases at V and 7 bases at J, with 24 bases in the middle. The CDR3 is CASSPRGKQTVNEAFF. The CDR3 region has the DNA TGTGCCAGCAGCCCCCGGGGTAAACAGACCGTGAATGAAGCTTTCTTT.

The rearrangement uses TRBV14 and TRBJ2-6, with no clear D. The germline gives CDR1 SGHDN, CDR2 FVKESK. The CDR3 has 16 residues. V lost 4 bases, J lost 4 bases, and 14 bases lay in between. The CDR3 loop reads CASSPSIPPGANVLTF. Here the CDR3 DNA reads TGTGCCAGCAGCCCATCCATCCCTCCCGGGGCCAACGTCCTGACTTTC.

Comment on this clone: Additional DNA sequences in this sample encode the identical CDR3. V and J are TRBV29-1 and TRBJ2-5; no definite D call. CDR3 size: 13 residues. Germline V gene sequence: CDR1 SQVTM, CDR2 ANQGSEA. The V and J ends lost 3 bases and 1 base respectively, with 9 bases between them. The chain's CDR3 is CSVEGGPQETQYF. The DNA for the CDR3 is TGCAGCGTTGAGGGTGGACCCCAAGAGACCCAGTACTTC.

This chain uses TRBV6-6 with TRBJ1-2; D is unclear. CDR1 is MNHNY and CDR2 is SVGAGI in the germline V gene (reference sequence). CDR3 length: 12 residues. Deletions cut 0 bases from V and 6 bases from J, with 5 bases between. The CDR3 bases are TGTGCCAGCAGTTACTCGGTGGATGGCTACACCTTC. Protein sequence: CASSYSVDGYTF.

This clone was detected only once. The CDR3: CASSVGPSGFNSYEQYF. The CDR3 nucleotides are TGTGCCAGCAGCGTGGGACCTAGCGGGTTTAACTCCTACGAGCAGTACTTC. V gene TRBV9 combines with J gene TRBJ2-7, with TRBD2 matching 8 bases. Germline V lookup: CDR1 SGDLS, CDR2 YYNGEE. J gave up 0 bases and V 2 bases, and 10 bases lay outside the gene matches. This CDR3 is built from 17 residues.

This chain uses TRBV9 with TRBJ2-3; a weak D match, TRBD2 (8 bases). This CDR3 is built from 19 residues. V gave up 0 bases and J gave up 6 bases, with 26 bases separating them. Germline CDR1 SGDLS, CDR2 YYNGEE. Here the CDR3 reads CASSVDPPAGVGGSDTQYF. The CDR3 coding sequence is TGTGCCAGCAGCGTAGACCCCCCAGCGGGAGTAGGGGGCTCGGATACGCAGTATTTT.

This chain joins TRBV7-8 and TRBJ2-6; D possibly corresponds to TRBD2 (5 bases). The CDR3 sequence is 22 residues long. V lost 1 base and J lost 4, with 29 bases in between. CDR1 is SGHVS, CDR2 FQNEAQ, per germline. This chain's CDR3 is CASSLERVMGILEASGANVLTF. CDR3 nucleotide sequence: TGTGCCAGCAGCTTAGAGAGGGTAATGGGAATCTTGGAAGCATCCGGGGCCAACGTCCTGACTTTC.

This chain uses TRBV28 with TRBJ2-4; 11 bases are a match to TRBD1. CDR1 is MDHEN, CDR2 SYDVKM, per germline. Trimming at V came to 3 bases and at J to 9 bases, leaving 4 bases not matched to a gene. The CDR3 extends over 14 amino acids. This chain's CDR3 is CASSLGGTGGIQYF. The CDR3 DNA reads as TGTGCCAGCAGTTTGGGTGGGACAGGGGGCATTCAGTACTTC.

The chain has TRBV5-1 and TRBJ2-7; 7 positions agree with TRBD1. Germline CDR1 reads SGHRS; CDR2 reads YFSETQ. The CDR3 length is 14 residues. V was pared by 3 bases and J by 3 bases, with 6 bases of the junction left unmatched. The CDR3 DNA is TGCGCCAGCAGCTCTGAAGGGGGCGGCTACGAGCAGTACGTC. Residues: CASSSEGGGYEQYV.

The rearrangement joins TRBV21-1 to TRBJ2-7; TRBD1 is the table's D call, not checked against the DNA. TRBV21-1 is classified as a pseudogene. The CDR3 length is 11 residues. The CDR3 nucleotides read TGTGCCAGCAGCACAACCTACGAGCAGTACTTC. It specifies CASSTTYEQYF.

The chain carries TRBV27 and TRBJ1-1, with D possibly TRBD1 on 6 matching bases. Germline assignment: CDR1 MNHEY and CDR2 SMNVEV (reference sequence). Trimming removed 2 bases from V and 4 bases from J, with 17 bases in between. This CDR3 is 16 amino acids long. The chain's CDR3 is CASSLPPVRGGTEAFF. CDR3 nucleotides: TGTGCCAGCAGTTTACCCCCCGTCAGGGGTGGCACTGAAGCTTTCTTT.

The chain employs TRBV4-1 and TRBJ2-5; TRBD1 matches 7 bases. The V and J ends lost 0 bases and 1 base, in that order; junction bases with no gene match: 8. The CDR3 has 17 residues. Germline assignment: CDR1 MGHRA and CDR2 YSYEKL. Written as DNA, the CDR3 is TGCGCCAGCAGCCAAGAGGCCAGGGGGTTCTTCCAAGAGACCCAGTACTTC. Encoded protein: CASSQEARGFFQETQYF.

The chain carries TRBV5-1 and TRBJ2-5; maybe TRBD1 (5 bases). Germline loops: CDR1 SGHRS, CDR2 YFSETQ. The CDR3 has 13 residues. V lost 5 bases and J 5 bases, leaving 13 bases between the germline ends. The CDR3 bases are TGCGCCAGCAGAGGGGATACCAGGGAGACCCAGTACTTC. Its translation: CASRGDTRETQYF.

CDR3 in DNA: TGTGCCAGCAGTTTATGGGAGAGCTCCTACAATGAGCAGTTCTTC. Translated, it gives CASSLWESSYNEQFF. V gene TRBV27 combines with J gene TRBJ2-1; D perhaps matches TRBD2 (5 bases). Germline assignment: CDR1 MNHEY and CDR2 SMNVEV (reference sequence). V was clipped by 1 base and J by 0 bases, with 7 bases between them. This CDR3 comprises 15 residues.